The source of this T cell receptor (beta chain) is a study of T-cell memory formation after mild COVID-19. V gave up 4 bases and J gave up 1 base, with 11 bases separating them. The CDR3 consists of 14 residues. Germline V lookup: CDR1 SGHRS, CDR2 YFSETQ. MiXCR, applied by TCRdb to the 5' RACE reads, yields one record per CDR3 protein. The sample consists of approximately 300,000 distinct CDR3 sequences, more than 15% of them appearing once. This clonotype was observed a handful of times. The antigen remains undetermined. General study findings and limits: Second-wave clones that peaked on day 37 lacked confirmed SARS-CoV-2 specificity. Cross-reactive memory appears to have joined, as suggested by some responding clones showing up in pre-infection memory. Contracting CD8+ clones were enriched in EMRA, CD4+ mainly in CM and EM. Later expanders leaned CD4+, whereas clones that contracted between day 15 and 85 were balanced CD4/CD8.

This sequence joins TRBV5-1 and TRBJ1-1, with a weak D call TRBD1 (6 bases). The sample comprised PBMCs or a T cell subset sorted from them (not recorded which). The origin of this receptor is a man between 18 and 29 years old who had mild COVID-19 (a few samples of this study predate the infection). Cell type and time point are not known. CDR3 in amino acids: CASSPQQGNTEAFF. The CDR3 nucleotides are TGCGCCAGCAGCCCCCAACAGGGGAACACTGAAGCTTTCTTT.